This TCR beta chain was sequenced during a study of blood T cell repertoires in COVID-19. Study at large: Samples of COVID-19 (acute and convalescent) were obtained from the United States, Italy and Spain.

The length of the CDR3 is 12 residues. The germline V gene has CDR1 SGHTA and CDR2 FQGNSA. V shed 5 bases and J shed 10 bases, with 14 bases lying between them. Clones were read by immunoSEQ multiplex PCR, and TCRdb kept only the in-frame ones, dropping some. There are about 110,000 clones in the sample; approximately 81% occur only once, and about an eighth lies in the top ten. This clone was seen a few times. The chain carries TRBV7-2 and TRBJ1-1; D possibly corresponds to TRBD1 (6 bases). Source material: peripheral blood. This receptor was obtained from a human donor in a cohort sampled during active COVID-19. For the CDR3, the DNA is TGTGCCAGCAGCCCAGCGGTAGGGGGAGCTTTCTTT. Protein sequence: CASSPAVGGAFF.